This T cell receptor beta chain is drawn from a study of CD8 T cells in Susac syndrome. Negative isolation was applied to CD8+ and CD4+ T cells, and FACS enrichment was applied to TEMRA cells. Trimming at V came to 5 bases and at J to 4 bases, leaving 6 bases not matched to a gene. The CDR3 spans 14 residues. Germline values: CDR1 MNHEY, CDR2 SVGEGT. RNA totalling roughly 0.5 to 1 ug underwent reverse transcription with random hexamers. TCRdb fed the immunoSEQ multiplex PCR reads into MiXCR, producing one record per CDR3 protein. Of about 80,000 distinct CDR3 sequences listed, 94% were seen once; the top ten hold 0.26%.

The receptor was derived from a human donor in good health. Sequenced material: CD8+ T cells from PBMCs. The chain uses TRBV6-2 or TRBV6-3 and TRBJ2-7; 9 positions agree with TRBD1. Here the CDR3 reads CASSPTGGAYEQYF. The CDR3, as DNA: TGTGCCAGCAGTCCTACAGGGGGCGCGTACGAGCAGTACTTC.